These 2 T cell receptor beta chains were sequenced from one sample in a study of T cell responses to AZD1222 COVID-19 vaccine. Using immunoSEQ multiplex PCR, the repertoire was profiled, and TCRdb retains in-frame clones only, with some absent. Of roughly 100,000 clones in the sample, about 86% were seen once. Specimen: peripheral blood, collected on day 0 of AZD1222 vaccination. These receptors originate from an adult in good health.

The rearrangement links TRBV4-1 to TRBJ1-3; 7 bases match TRBD1. V gave up 2 bases and J gave up 4 bases; unmatched junction bases: 11. From germline, CDR1 is MGHRA and CDR2 YSYEKL. The CDR3 covers 17 residues. The CDR3 DNA is TGCGCCAGCAGCCAACCCTACACAGGGGCATCAGGAAACACCATATATTTT. Translation: CASSQPYTGASGNTIYF.

This chain links TRBV5-1 with TRBJ2-3; no clear D gene. V was pared by 1 base and J by 0 bases, with 6 bases between. CDR1 SGHRS and CDR2 YFSETQ come from the germline V gene. The CDR3 sequence is 14 residues long. The CDR3 region has the DNA TGCGCCAGCAGCTTGTCTCCTAGCACAGATACGCAGTATTTT. It yields the protein CASSLSPSTDTQYF.